These 8 T cell receptor beta chains originate from one sample sequenced in a study of shared clonotypes between healthy human individuals. Some clones are missing from TCRdb's copy, which holds only in-frame ones; the method was immunoSEQ multiplex PCR. The table has about 490,000 clones, almost 80% seen once. The source material was PBMCs. All receptors derive from a woman between 40 and 50 years old in good health. Some clones in this sample may be carry-over from other donors' samples.

The chain combines TRBV30 with TRBJ2-1; no clear D. The CDR3 extends over 14 amino acids. Germline assignment: CDR1 GTSNPN and CDR2 SVGIG (reference sequence). Trimming removed 0 bases from V and 9 bases from J, with 15 bases in between. CDR3 sequence: CAWSVLDPSGEQFF. CDR3 nucleotide sequence: TGTGCCTGGAGTGTACTTGATCCCTCGGGTGAGCAGTTCTTC.

The gene calls are TRBV15 and TRBJ2-3, with a weak D call TRBD2 (5 bases). V gave up 2 bases and J gave up 5 bases, with 5 bases separating them. The CDR3 loop spans 12 amino acids. Germline V lookup: CDR1 LNHNV, CDR2 YYDKDF (reference sequence). The CDR3 loop reads CATSRTRDTQYF. The CDR3 region has the DNA TGTGCCACCAGCAGAACTAGAGATACGCAGTATTTT. Full variable domain (rest looked up from reference TRBV15 and TRBJ2-3): DAMVIQNPRYQVTQFGKPVTLSCSQTLNHNVMYWYQQKSSQAPKLLFHYYDKDFNNEADTPDNFQSRRPNTSFCFLDIRSPGLGDTAMYLCATSRTRDTQYFGPGTRLTVL.

The genes are TRBV18 and TRBJ2-1; TRBD2 matches 8 bases. CDR1 KGHSH and CDR2 LQKENI come from the germline V gene. The CDR3 totals 14 residues. J was trimmed by 9 bases and V by 0 bases; bases with no gene match: 4. CDR3 residues: CASSPPSSGSEQFF. The CDR3 DNA reads TGTGCCAGCTCACCACCGTCCAGCGGGAGTGAGCAGTTCTTC.

For this clone: Relative to the germline gene, one junction end is altered; a read error may explain this. This chain connects TRBV28 to TRBJ2-2; 11 nucleotides agree with TRBD2. CDR1 and CDR2 (germline): MDHEN, SYDVKM. There are 17 residues in the CDR3. CDR3 in DNA: TGTGCCAGCCGCCTGGGGGGACAACTAGCGGGAGAGGGAGGAGCTGTTTTT. Amino acids: CASRLGGQLAGEGGAVF.

V is TRBV15 and J is TRBJ1-1; a possible D gene is TRBD1 (6 bases). In germline, CDR1 is LNHNV, CDR2 YYDKDF (reference sequence). V lost 0 bases, J lost 6 bases, and 14 bases lay in between. This CDR3 contains 15 residues. Here the CDR3 DNA reads TGTGCCACCAGCAGAGATCCGGGGGCGCTCTCTGAAGCTTTCTTT. This codes for CATSRDPGALSEAFF.

The chain uses TRBV6-4 and TRBJ2-7; TRBD1 agrees at 7 bases. This CDR3 comprises 15 residues. J lost 3 bases, V lost 7 bases, and 12 bases had no gene match. Germline loops: CDR1 MRHNA, CDR2 SNTAGT. The CDR3 reads CASNLPGQNLYEQYF. For the CDR3, the DNA is TGTGCCAGCAACCTTCCGGGACAGAACCTCTACGAGCAGTACTTC.

CDR3 in DNA: TGTGCCAGCAGTTTCTCCGGAGGGGGAAATGAAAAACTGTTTTTT. Protein: CASSFSGGGNEKLFF. The chain uses TRBV28 and TRBJ1-4; maybe TRBD1 (6 bases). V gave up 3 bases and J gave up 5 bases, with 13 bases separating them. The CDR3 sequence is 15 residues long. CDR1 is MDHEN and CDR2 is SYDVKM in the germline V gene.

The V call is TRBV5-1, the J call TRBJ2-7; TRBD1 might be the D (5 bases). V lost 5 bases and J 4 bases, leaving 7 bases between the germline ends. Looked up from germline, CDR1 is SGHRS and CDR2 is YFSETQ. The CDR3 extends over 11 amino acids. CDR3 protein: CASRRGYEQYF. In DNA, the CDR3 is TGCGCCAGCAGAAGGGGTTACGAGCAGTACTTC.